This is a list of T cell receptor beta chains from one sample in a study of CD8+CD57+ T cells in acquired aplastic anemia. In TCRdb, the reads were re-called with MiXCR into one record per CDR3 protein. The table lists about 180,000 distinct CDR3 sequences, 48% of them singletons. The material sequenced was sorted CD4+, CD8+, or CD8+CD57+ T cells (not recorded which) from PBMCs. Receptor source: a human donor with aplastic anemia. Both conserved end residues are part of each CDR3. Fields, in order: clone size, D gene, V gene, CDR3 protein. The D gene is left open where the match is weak. Expanded clones get a size class; other rows say once, few or many, or leave the size out.

clone size: many; D gene: TRBD1; V gene: TRBV5-6; CDR3 protein: CASSPGGRNTEAFF
clone size: NA; D gene: NA; V gene: TRBV10-1; CDR3 protein: CASSADSYNEQFF
clone size: NA; D gene: NA; V gene: TRBV25-1; CDR3 protein: CASSGGLRTDTQYF
clone size: many; D gene: NA; V gene: TRBV7-2; CDR3 protein: CASSLVGRRSYEQYF
clone size: many; D gene: TRBD2; V gene: TRBV10-3; CDR3 protein: CASSELAGSGGEQYF
clone size: many; D gene: TRBD1; V gene: TRBV2; CDR3 protein: CASSADRGGSGELFF
clone size: many; D gene: TRBD1; V gene: TRBV6-1; CDR3 protein: CASSGGTGFYNSPLHF
clone size: NA; D gene: NA; V gene: TRBV2; CDR3 protein: CASSEVPSSGNTIYF
clone size: NA; D gene: NA; V gene: TRBV7-2; CDR3 protein: CASSFEDTQYF
clone size: many; D gene: TRBD2; V gene: TRBV4-1; CDR3 protein: CASSLRLAGATGELFF
clone size: many; D gene: NA; V gene: TRBV9; CDR3 protein: CASSVDGGNYQPQHF
clone size: NA; D gene: NA; V gene: TRBV10-3; CDR3 protein: CAISDGRNTMNTEAFF
clone size: many; D gene: NA; V gene: TRBV9; CDR3 protein: CASSAVQASRGNTIYF
clone size: once; D gene: NA; V gene: TRBV7-2; CDR3 protein: CASSLVKTNNSPLHF
clone size: many; D gene: NA; V gene: TRBV12-3/TRBV12-4; CDR3 protein: CASSLWTEAFF
clone size: NA; D gene: NA; V gene: TRBV7-8; CDR3 protein: CASRDVGGGPRRSYGYTF
clone size: many; D gene: NA; V gene: TRBV7-2; CDR3 protein: CASSLLREQYF
clone size: NA; D gene: NA; V gene: TRBV25-1; CDR3 protein: CASSVVGAGAFF
clone size: many; D gene: NA; V gene: TRBV10-1; CDR3 protein: CASSDCEQFF